The entry below describes one TCR beta chain. From germline, CDR1 is SGHNT and CDR2 YYREEE (reference sequence). V gave up 3 bases and J gave up 6 bases, with 15 bases separating them. The CDR3 loop spans 14 amino acids. The data belong to a study of blood T cell repertoires in COVID-19. Study-level background: COVID-19 samples collected from the United States, Italy and Spain covered acute and convalescent phases. Sources were T cells, B-cell-depleted T cells, or PBMCs; the material itself was cDNA or gDNA.

Per the authors' pipeline: Nucleated cell number was recorded as an estimate derived from reference gene primer amplification. Profiled with immunoSEQ multiplex PCR; TCRdb holds only in-frame clones, not every one. The V and J calls and clone size were taken over from that table, and D and trimming were inferred from the DNA. The sample lists 150,000 to 170,000 clones; about three quarters were seen once. The chain couples TRBV5-4 to TRBJ1-1; the D gene is possibly TRBD1 (5 bases). The sequenced sample was peripheral blood. The sequence was collected from an older man with acute or convalescent COVID-19. CDR3 loop: CASSSDQGRAEAFF. CDR3 coding DNA: TGTGCCAGCAGCTCCGACCAGGGTAGGGCTGAAGCTTTCTTT.